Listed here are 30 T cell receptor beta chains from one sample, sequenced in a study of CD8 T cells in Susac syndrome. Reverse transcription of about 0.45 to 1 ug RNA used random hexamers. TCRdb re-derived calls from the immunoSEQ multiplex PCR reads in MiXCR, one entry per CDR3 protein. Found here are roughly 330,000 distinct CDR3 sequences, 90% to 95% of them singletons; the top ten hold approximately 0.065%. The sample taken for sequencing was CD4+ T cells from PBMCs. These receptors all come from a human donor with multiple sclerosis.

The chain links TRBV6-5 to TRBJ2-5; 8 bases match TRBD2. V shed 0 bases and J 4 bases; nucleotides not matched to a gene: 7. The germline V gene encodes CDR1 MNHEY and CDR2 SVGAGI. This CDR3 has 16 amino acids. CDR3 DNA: TGTGCCAGCAGTTACTCCCCTAGCGGGCCCACAGAGACCCAGTACTTC. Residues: CASSYSPSGPTETQYF.

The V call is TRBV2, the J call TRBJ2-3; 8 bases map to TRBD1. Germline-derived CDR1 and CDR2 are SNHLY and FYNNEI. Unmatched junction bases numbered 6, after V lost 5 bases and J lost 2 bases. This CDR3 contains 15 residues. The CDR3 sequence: CASSKDRVNTDTQYF. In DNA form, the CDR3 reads TGTGCCAGCAGTAAGGACAGGGTGAACACAGATACGCAGTATTTT.

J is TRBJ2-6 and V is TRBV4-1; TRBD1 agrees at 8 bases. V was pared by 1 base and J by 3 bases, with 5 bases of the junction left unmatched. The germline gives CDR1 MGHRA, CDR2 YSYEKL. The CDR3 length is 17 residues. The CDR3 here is CASSQAQGAGGANVLTF. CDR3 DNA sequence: TGCGCCAGCAGCCAAGCCCAGGGGGCGGGTGGGGCCAACGTCCTGACTTTC.

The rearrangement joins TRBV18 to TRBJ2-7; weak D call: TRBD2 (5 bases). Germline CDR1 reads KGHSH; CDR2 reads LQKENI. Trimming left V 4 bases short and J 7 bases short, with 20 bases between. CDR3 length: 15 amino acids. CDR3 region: CASSRTGPSTGEQYF. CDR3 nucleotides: TGTGCCAGCTCACGAACCGGGCCTAGCACGGGAGAGCAGTACTTC.

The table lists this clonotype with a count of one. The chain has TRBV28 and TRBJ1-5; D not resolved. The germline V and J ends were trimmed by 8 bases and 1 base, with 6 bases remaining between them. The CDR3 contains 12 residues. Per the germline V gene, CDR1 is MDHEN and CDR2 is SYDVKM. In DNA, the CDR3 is TGTGCCAGCGCAACCAGCAATCAGCCCCAGCATTTT. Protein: CASATSNQPQHF.

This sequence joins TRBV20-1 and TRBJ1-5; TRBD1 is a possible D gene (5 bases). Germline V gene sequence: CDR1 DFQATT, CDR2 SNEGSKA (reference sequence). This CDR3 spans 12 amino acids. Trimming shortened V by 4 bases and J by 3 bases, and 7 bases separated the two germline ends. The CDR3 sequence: CSAKGPNQPQHF. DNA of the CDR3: TGCAGTGCTAAGGGGCCCAATCAGCCCCAGCATTTT.

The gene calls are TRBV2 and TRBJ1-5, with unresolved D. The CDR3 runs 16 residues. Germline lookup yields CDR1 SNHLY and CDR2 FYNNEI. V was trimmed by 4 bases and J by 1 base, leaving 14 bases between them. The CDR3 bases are TGTGCCAGCAGTGCACAGTCCCAATTAAGCAATCAGCCCCAGCATTTT. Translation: CASSAQSQLSNQPQHF.

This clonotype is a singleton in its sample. The DNA for the CDR3 is TGTGCCAGCAAGGACAACAGGGGAGGCTACGAGCAGTACTTC. Its protein product is CASKDNRGGYEQYF. The rearrangement joins TRBV7-8 to TRBJ2-7, with a possible D match to TRBD1 (7 bases). Germline V gene lookup returns CDR1 SGHVS and CDR2 FQNEAQ. V lost 7 bases to trimming and J lost 3 bases, with 16 bases between them. There are 14 residues in the CDR3.

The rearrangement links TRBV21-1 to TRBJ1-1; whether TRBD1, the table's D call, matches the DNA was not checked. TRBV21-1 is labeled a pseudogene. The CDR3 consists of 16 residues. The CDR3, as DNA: TGTGCCAGCAGCAAAGCGCAGGACAGGGGGCACGGTGAAGCTTTCTTT. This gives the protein CASSKAQDRGHGEAFF.

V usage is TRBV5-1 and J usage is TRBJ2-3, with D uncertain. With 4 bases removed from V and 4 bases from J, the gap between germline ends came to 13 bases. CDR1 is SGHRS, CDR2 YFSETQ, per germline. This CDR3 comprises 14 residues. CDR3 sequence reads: CASSPTTGADTQYF. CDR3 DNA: TGCGCCAGCAGCCCGACGACTGGAGCAGATACGCAGTATTTT.

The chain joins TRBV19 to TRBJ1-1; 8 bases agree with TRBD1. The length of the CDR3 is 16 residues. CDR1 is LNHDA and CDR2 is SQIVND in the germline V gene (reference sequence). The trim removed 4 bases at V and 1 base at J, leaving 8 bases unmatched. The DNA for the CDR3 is TGTGCCAGTAGTACAATCCCGGGACAGGAGAACACTGAAGCTTTCTTT. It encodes CASSTIPGQENTEAFF.

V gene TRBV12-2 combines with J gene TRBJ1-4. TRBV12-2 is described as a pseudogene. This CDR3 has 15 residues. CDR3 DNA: TGTGCAAGTCGCTTAGGCCCTGCAACTAATGAAAAACTGTTTTTT. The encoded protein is CASRLGPATNEKLFF.

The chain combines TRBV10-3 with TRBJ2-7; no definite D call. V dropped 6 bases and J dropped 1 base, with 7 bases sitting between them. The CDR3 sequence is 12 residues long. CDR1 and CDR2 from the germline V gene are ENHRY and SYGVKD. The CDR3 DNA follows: TGTGCCATCAGGGACCTTTCCTACGAGCAGTACTTC. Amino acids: CAIRDLSYEQYF.

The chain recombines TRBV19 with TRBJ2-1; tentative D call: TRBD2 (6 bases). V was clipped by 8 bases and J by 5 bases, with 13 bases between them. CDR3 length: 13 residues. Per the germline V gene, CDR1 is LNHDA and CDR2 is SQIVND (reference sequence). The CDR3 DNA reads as TGTGCCAGTGTGCCGGCGGGGAACAATGAGCAGTTCTTC. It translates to CASVPAGNNEQFF.

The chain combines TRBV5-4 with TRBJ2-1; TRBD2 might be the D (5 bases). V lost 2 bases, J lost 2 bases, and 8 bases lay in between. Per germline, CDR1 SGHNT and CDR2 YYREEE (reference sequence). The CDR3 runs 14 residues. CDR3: CASSLGSTYNEQFF. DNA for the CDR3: TGTGCCAGCAGCTTAGGGAGTACCTACAATGAGCAGTTCTTC.

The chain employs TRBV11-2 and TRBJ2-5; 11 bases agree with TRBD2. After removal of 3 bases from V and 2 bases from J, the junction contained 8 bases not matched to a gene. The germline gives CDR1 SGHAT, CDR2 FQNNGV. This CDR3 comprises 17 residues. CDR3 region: CASSFLPGLAVQETQYF. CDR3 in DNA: TGTGCCAGCAGCTTCCTTCCGGGACTAGCGGTACAAGAGACCCAGTACTTC. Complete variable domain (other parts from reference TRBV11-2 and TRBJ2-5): EAGVAQSPRYKIIEKRQSVAFWCNPISGHATLYWYQQILGQGPKLLIQFQNNGVVDDSQLPKDRFSAERLKGVDSTLKIQPAKLEDSAVYLCASSFLPGLAVQETQYFGPGTRLLVL.

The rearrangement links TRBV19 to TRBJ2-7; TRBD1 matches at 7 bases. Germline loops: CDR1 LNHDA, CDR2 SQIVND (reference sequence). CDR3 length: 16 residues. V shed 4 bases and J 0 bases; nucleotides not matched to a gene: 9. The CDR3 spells CASSRSRDSGSYEQYF. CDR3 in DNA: TGTGCCAGTAGTAGATCCCGGGACAGCGGCTCCTACGAGCAGTACTTC.

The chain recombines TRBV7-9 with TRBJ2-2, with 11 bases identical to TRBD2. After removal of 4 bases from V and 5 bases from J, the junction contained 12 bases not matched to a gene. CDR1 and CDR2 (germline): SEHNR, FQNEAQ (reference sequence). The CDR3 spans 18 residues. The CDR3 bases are TGTGCCAGCAGCTCTCTTGATACGACTAGCGGGATTACCGGGGAGCTGTTTTTT. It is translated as CASSSLDTTSGITGELFF.

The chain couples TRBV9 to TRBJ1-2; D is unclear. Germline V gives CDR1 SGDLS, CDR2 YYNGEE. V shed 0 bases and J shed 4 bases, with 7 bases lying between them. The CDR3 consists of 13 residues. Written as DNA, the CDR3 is TGTGCCAGCAGCGTAGTGGGAGGCTATGGCTACACCTTC. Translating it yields CASSVVGGYGYTF. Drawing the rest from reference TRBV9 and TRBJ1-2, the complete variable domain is DSGVTQTPKHLITATGQRVTLRCSPRSGDLSVYWYQQSLDQGLQFLIQYYNGEERAKGNILERFSAQQFPDLHSELNLSSLELGDSALYFCASSVVGGYGYTFGSGTRLTVV.

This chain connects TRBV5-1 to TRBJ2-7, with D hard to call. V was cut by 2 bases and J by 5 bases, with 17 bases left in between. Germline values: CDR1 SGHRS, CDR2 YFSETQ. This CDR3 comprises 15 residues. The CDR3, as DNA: TGCGCCAGCAGCTTAGGTTGGTCCGGGTTCAACGAGCAGTACTTC. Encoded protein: CASSLGWSGFNEQYF.

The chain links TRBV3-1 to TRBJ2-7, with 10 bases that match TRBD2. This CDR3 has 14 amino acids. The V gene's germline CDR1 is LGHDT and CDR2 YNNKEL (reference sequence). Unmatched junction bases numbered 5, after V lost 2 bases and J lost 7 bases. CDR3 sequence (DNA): TGTGCCAGCAGCCAACCCGGGACTAGCGTAGAGCAGTACTTC. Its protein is CASSQPGTSVEQYF.

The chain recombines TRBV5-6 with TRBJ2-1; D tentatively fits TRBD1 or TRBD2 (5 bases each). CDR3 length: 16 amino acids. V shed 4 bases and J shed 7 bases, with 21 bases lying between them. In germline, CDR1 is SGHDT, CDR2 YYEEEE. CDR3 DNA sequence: TGTGCCAGCAGCATTTCCCCGGGACGGGTTGGGAATGAGCAGTTCTTC. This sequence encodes CASSISPGRVGNEQFF. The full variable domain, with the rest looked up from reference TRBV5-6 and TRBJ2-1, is DAGVTQSPTHLIKTRGQQVTLRCSPKSGHDTVSWYQQALGQGPQFIFQYYEEEERQRGNFPDRFSGHQFPNYSSELNVNALLLGDSALYLCASSISPGRVGNEQFFGPGTRLTVL.

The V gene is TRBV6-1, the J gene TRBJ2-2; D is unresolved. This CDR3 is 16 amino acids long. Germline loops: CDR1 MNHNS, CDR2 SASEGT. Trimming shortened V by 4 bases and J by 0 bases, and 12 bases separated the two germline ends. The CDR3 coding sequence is TGTGCCAGCAGTGGACACAGAGTCGCGAACACCGGGGAGCTGTTTTTT. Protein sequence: CASSGHRVANTGELFF.

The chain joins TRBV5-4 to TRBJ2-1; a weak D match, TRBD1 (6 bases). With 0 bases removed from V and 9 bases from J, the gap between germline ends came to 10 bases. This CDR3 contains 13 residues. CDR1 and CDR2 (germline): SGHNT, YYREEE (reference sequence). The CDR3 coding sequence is TGTGCCAGCAGCTTGGGTGTAGGGGGTGAGCAGTTCTTC. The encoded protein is CASSLGVGGEQFF.

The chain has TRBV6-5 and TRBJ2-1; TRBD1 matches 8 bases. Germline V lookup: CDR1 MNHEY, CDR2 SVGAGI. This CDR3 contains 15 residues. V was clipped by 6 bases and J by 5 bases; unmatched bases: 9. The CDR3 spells CASRRTGGRHNEQFF. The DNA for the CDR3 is TGTGCCAGCAGGCGTACAGGGGGACGTCACAATGAGCAGTTCTTC.

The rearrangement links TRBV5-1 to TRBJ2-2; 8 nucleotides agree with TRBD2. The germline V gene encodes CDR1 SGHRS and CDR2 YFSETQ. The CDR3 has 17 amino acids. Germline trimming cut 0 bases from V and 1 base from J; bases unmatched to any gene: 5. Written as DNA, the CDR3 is TGCGCCAGCAGCTTGGGACTAGCGAGGGTGAACACCGGGGAGCTGTTTTTT. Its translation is CASSLGLARVNTGELFF.

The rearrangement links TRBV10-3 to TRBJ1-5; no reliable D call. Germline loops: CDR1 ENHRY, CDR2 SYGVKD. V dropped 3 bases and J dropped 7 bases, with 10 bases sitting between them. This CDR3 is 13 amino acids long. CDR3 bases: TGTGCCATCAGTGATCAGGAATACCAGCCCCAGCATTTT. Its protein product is CAISDQEYQPQHF.

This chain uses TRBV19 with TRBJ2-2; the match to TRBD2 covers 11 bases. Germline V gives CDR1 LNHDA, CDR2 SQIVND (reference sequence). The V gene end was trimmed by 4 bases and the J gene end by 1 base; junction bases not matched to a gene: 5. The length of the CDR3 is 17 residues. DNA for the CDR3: TGTGCCAGTAGTACCCCCGGACTAGCGGGGAACACCGGGGAGCTGTTTTTT. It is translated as CASSTPGLAGNTGELFF.

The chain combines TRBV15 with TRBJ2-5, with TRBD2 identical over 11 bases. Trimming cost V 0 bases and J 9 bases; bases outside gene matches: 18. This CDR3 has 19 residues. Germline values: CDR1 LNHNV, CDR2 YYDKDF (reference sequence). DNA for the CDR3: TGTGCCACCAGCAGAGATCGATGGGGTAGCGGGAGGGCCGACCAGGCCCAGTACTTC. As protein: CATSRDRWGSGRADQAQYF.

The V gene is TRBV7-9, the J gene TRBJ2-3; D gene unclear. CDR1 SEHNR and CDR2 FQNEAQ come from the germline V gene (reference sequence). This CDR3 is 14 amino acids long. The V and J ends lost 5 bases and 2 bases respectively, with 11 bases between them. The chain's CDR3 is CASSALADTDTQYF. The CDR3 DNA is TGTGCCAGCAGCGCCCTGGCAGACACAGATACGCAGTATTTT.